These T cell receptor beta chains were read from a single sample in a study of blood T cell repertoires in COVID-19. Sequencing used immunoSEQ multiplex PCR; TCRdb keeps in-frame clones, though not all of them. The table has about 200,000 clones, roughly 90% seen once. The sequencing sample was made of peripheral blood. The origin of the receptors is a man aged 18 to 35 with active or convalescent COVID-19. CDR3s include the opening cysteine and the closing phenylalanine or tryptophan. A D gene is named only where the DNA matches it firmly. A row's size may be missing; if present it is once, few, many or a size class.

D	length	J	V	size	DNA	CDR3
TRBD1	13	TRBJ1-2	TRBV5-1	-	TGCGCCAGCAGCACAGGGGGCCCCTATGGCTACACCTTC	CASSTGGPYGYTF
TRBD1	16	TRBJ1-5	TRBV19	few	TGTGCCAGTAGTTCCTCCGGGACAGGGTGGAATCAGCCCCAGCATTTT	CASSSSGTGWNQPQHF
TRBD2	14	TRBJ2-7	TRBV19	once	TGTGCCAGTAGTTTGAGCGGGGGGGATTACGAGCAGTACTTC	CASSLSGGDYEQYF
TRBD2	17	TRBJ2-7	TRBV5-6	-	TGTGCCAGCAGCTCCGGACTAGGAGGCTCCTATGGGAGGGAGCAGTACTTC	CASSSGLGGSYGREQYF
TRBD2	17	TRBJ2-1	TRBV5-4	-	TGTGCCAGCAGCAGCCGAAAAAGCGGGACTAGAGACAATGAGCAGTTCTTC	CASSSRKSGTRDNEQFF
-	19	TRBJ2-7	TRBV21-1	-	TGTGCCAGCAGCAATAAGGCGGGACAGGGGATCAGGGCAAACTACGAGCAGTACTTC	CASSNKAGQGIRANYEQYF
-	14	TRBJ1-4	TRBV5-1	once	TGCGCCAGCAGCCCGGGGGGGATTAATGAAAAACTGTTTTTT	CASSPGGINEKLFF
TRBD1	16	TRBJ2-7	TRBV5-3	-	TGTGCCAGAAGCATCCCCCGAGACAGGGAAGCCTACGAGCAGTACTTC	CARSIPRDREAYEQYF
-	15	TRBJ1-1	TRBV7-9	-	TGTGCCAGCAGCTTAGGCGGGGCTATGAACACTGAAGCTTTCTTT	CASSLGGAMNTEAFF
TRBD2	19	TRBJ2-1	TRBV18	-	TGTGCCAGCTCACCATCCGGGACTAGCGGGAGGGTGCCCTACAATGAGCAGTTCTTC	CASSPSGTSGRVPYNEQFF
-	12	TRBJ1-2	TRBV30	-	TGTGCCTGGAGTGAAGACTCCGGGATCTACACCTTC	CAWSEDSGIYTF
TRBD2	16	TRBJ2-2	TRBV2	-	TGTGCCACACCGAAGGCTAGCGGGGGCCTCTCCGGGGAGCTGTTTTTT	CATPKASGGLSGELFF
-	16	TRBJ2-1	TRBV9	-	TGTGCCAGCAGCAGACAAACGGGGGTCCCCTACAATGAGCAGTTCTTC	CASSRQTGVPYNEQFF
TRBD1	15	TRBJ1-6	TRBV2	-	TGTGCCACGCGCTACGGGACAGGGCGGAATTCACCCCTCCACTTT	CATRYGTGRNSPLHF
-	14	TRBJ1-1	TRBV6-5	-	TGTGCCAGCAGTACCCACAGGGTTGTGACTGAAGCTTTCTTT	CASSTHRVVTEAFF
-	11	TRBJ1-2	TRBV29-1	-	TGCAGCGTTGGCAGGGATTATGGCTACACCTTC	CSVGRDYGYTF
TRBD2	16	TRBJ2-3	TRBV7-8	-	TGTGCCAGCAGCTTAGGTCGGGGGGTGGGCACAGATACGCAGTATTTT	CASSLGRGVGTDTQYF
TRBD1	16	TRBJ2-2	TRBV13	-	TGTGCCAGCAGCTTACCGGGACAGGGAAACACCGGGGAGCTGTTTTTT	CASSLPGQGNTGELFF
TRBD2	15	TRBJ2-2	TRBV6-5	-	TGTGCCAGCAGCCTAGCGGGGGGGAACACCGGGGAGCTGTTTTTT	CASSLAGGNTGELFF
-	14	TRBJ1-2	TRBV6-5	-	TGTGCCAGCAGTTACTCGCGGAGGGGCAGTGGCTACACCTTC	CASSYSRRGSGYTF
TRBD1	14	TRBJ2-7	TRBV7-9	-	TGTGCCAGCAGCCCGGGACAGGGGCCCTACGAGCAGTACTTC	CASSPGQGPYEQYF
-	13	TRBJ1-2	TRBV30	-	TGTGCCTGGAAACAGGCGAACTACTATGGCTACACCTTC	CAWKQANYYGYTF
-	13	TRBJ1-5	TRBV18	-	TGTGCCAGCTCAACCGGGGGTAATCAGCCCCAGCATTTT	CASSTGGNQPQHF
-	14	TRBJ1-1	TRBV6-1	-	TGTGCCAGCAGTGAAGCGAGCATGAACACTGAAGCTTTCTTT	CASSEASMNTEAFF
TRBD1	15	TRBJ1-6	TRBV4-3	-	TGCGCCAGCAGCCAAGAGGGACAGGGAGGGTCACCCCTCCACTTT	CASSQEGQGGSPLHF
TRBD1	13	TRBJ1-2	TRBV19	-	TGTGCCAGTAGGGGGGACAGCAACTATGGCTACACCTTC	CASRGDSNYGYTF
TRBD1	15	TRBJ1-2	TRBV15	-	TGTGCCACCAGCGGTCCGGGACAGGGGGTCTATGGCTACACCTTC	CATSGPGQGVYGYTF
-	14	TRBJ2-2	TRBV6-2/TRBV6-3	once	TGTGCCAGCAGTTACTCGAGAACGGCCGGGGAGCTGTTTTTT	CASSYSRTAGELFF
TRBD1	14	TRBJ1-2	TRBV18	-	TGTGCCAGCCGAGGGGGCGGACAGCACTATGGCTACACCTTC	CASRGGGQHYGYTF
TRBD2	16	TRBJ2-3	TRBV9	-	TGTGCCAGCAGCGGGGGTAGTAAGCGGGGGACAGATACGCAGTATTTT	CASSGGSKRGTDTQYF
-	11	TRBJ1-1	TRBV15	-	TGTGCCACCCGCTCCGGGACAGAAGCTTTCTTT	CATRSGTEAFF
TRBD2	15	TRBJ2-1	TRBV19	-	TGTGCCAGTGTACCTCAAGCGGGAGCCTACAATGAGCAGTTCTTC	CASVPQAGAYNEQFF
TRBD2	17	TRBJ2-1	TRBV4-3	-	TGCGCCAGCAGCCAAGAGGGCGCGGGAGGGCCTCACAATGAGCAGTTCTTC	CASSQEGAGGPHNEQFF